Each of the 20 T cell receptor beta chains below was sequenced from the same sample in a study of T-cell reconstitution after alpha-beta-depleted transplantation in children. Using unique molecular identifiers, the investigators prepared the TCRbeta library. One entry per CDR3 protein results from TCRdb running MiXCR on the PCR reads. The sample holds a few thousand distinct CDR3 sequences, under 25% seen once. The sample in question was PBMCs, mostly from graft donor cells, obtained 60 days after TCRalphabeta/CD19-depleted stem cell transplant. All receptors come from a female patient aged 10 to 17 who had a stem cell transplant for acute lymphoblastic leukemia, so the T cells may come from the graft donor.

This clonotype was detected ten times or more. This rearrangement joins TRBV28 to TRBJ2-2; D gene unclear. CDR3 length: 14 residues. Germline loops: CDR1 MDHEN, CDR2 SYDVKM. The V gene lost 10 bases and the J gene lost 0 bases, with 12 bases spanning the gap. CDR3 nucleotide sequence: TGTGCCACTCTACGGGTCGCGAACACCGGGGAGCTGTTTTTT. Residues: CATLRVANTGELFF.

This clonotype is medium-sized (0.01 to 0.1%) within its sample. This chain joins TRBV5-5 and TRBJ2-3; tentatively, D is TRBD1 or TRBD2 (6 bases each). CDR3 length: 16 residues. V shed 0 bases and J shed 1 base, with 12 bases lying between them. Germline V gives CDR1 SGHKS, CDR2 YYEKEE (reference sequence). CDR3 in amino acids: CASSLGLGGRTDTQYF. In DNA form, the CDR3 reads TGTGCCAGCAGCTTGGGACTAGGGGGTCGCACAGATACGCAGTATTTT.

In this sample, this clonotype turned up many times. CDR3 protein: CSAVTGVYQPQHF. In nucleotides, the CDR3 is TGCAGTGCCGTTACAGGGGTCTATCAGCCCCAGCATTTT. The V gene is TRBV20-1, the J gene TRBJ1-5, with 7 positions matching TRBD1. The V and J ends lost 6 bases and 5 bases, in that order; junction bases with no gene match: 7. The CDR3 has 13 amino acids. Looked up from germline, CDR1 is DFQATT and CDR2 is SNEGSKA (reference sequence).

There are many counts of this clonotype. V usage is TRBV7-2 and J usage is TRBJ2-3, with D tentatively TRBD1 or TRBD2 (5 bases each). V was trimmed by 5 bases and J by 2 bases, leaving 20 bases between them. The CDR3 sequence is 17 residues long. Germline values: CDR1 SGHTA, CDR2 FQGNSA. This CDR3 is CASSQAAGGLPTDTQYF. The DNA of the CDR3 is TGTGCCAGCAGCCAAGCGGCTGGGGGTCTCCCCACAGATACGCAGTATTTT.

Judged by abundance, this clonotype is medium-sized. This rearrangement joins TRBV27 to TRBJ2-2; 8 bases are shared with TRBD2. The V gene end was trimmed by 4 bases and the J gene end by 4 bases; junction bases not matched to a gene: 8. This CDR3 has 16 amino acids. Germline-derived CDR1 and CDR2 are MNHEY and SMNVEV (reference sequence). CDR3 sequence reads: CASSSLGRAITGELFF. CDR3 DNA sequence: TGTGCCAGCAGTTCCCTCGGGAGGGCGATCACCGGGGAGCTGTTTTTT.

There are many counts of this clonotype. This CDR3 is CASSYEFSIPGQWGSKEKLFF. CDR3 DNA: TGTGCCAGCAGTTATGAGTTTTCTATTCCGGGACAATGGGGTTCGAAGGAAAAACTGTTTTTT. The chain couples TRBV6-2 or TRBV6-3 to TRBJ1-4; D might be TRBD1 (6 bases). Germline V gene data show CDR1 as MNHEY and CDR2 as SVGEGT. The CDR3 has 21 residues. Trimming stripped 3 bases from V and 8 bases from J, with 34 bases between.

The chain links TRBV24-1 to TRBJ2-7; D may be TRBD2 (5 bases). Germline CDR1 reads KGHDR; CDR2 reads SFDVKD. There are 14 residues in the CDR3. The V end lost 0 bases, the J end lost 2 bases, and 7 bases lay between the germline ends. The CDR3 loop is CATSDLRGTYEQYF. CDR3 coding DNA: TGTGCCACCAGTGATTTGCGAGGGACCTACGAGCAGTACTTC.

This clonotype has only one observation. This clone may be a read error of a much larger clone one base away. The rearrangement joins TRBV5-6 to TRBJ2-7; TRBD2 matches 10 bases. This CDR3 is built from 16 residues. Germline V gives CDR1 SGHDT, CDR2 YYEEEE. DNA of the CDR3: TGTTCCAGCAGCTTGGCCATATCTAGCGGGAGTTACGAGCAGTACTTC. Its protein is CSSSLAISSGSYEQYF.

In its sample, this clonotype ranks as large. The chain recombines TRBV5-1 with TRBJ2-7; D not resolved. Germline V gene lookup returns CDR1 SGHRS and CDR2 YFSETQ. V gave up 0 bases and J gave up 5 bases, with 9 bases separating them. This CDR3 is 13 amino acids long. CDR3 amino acids: CASSLVTLHEQYF. CDR3 coding DNA: TGCGCCAGCAGCTTGGTAACCCTTCACGAGCAGTACTTC.

J is TRBJ2-1 and V is TRBV5-1; D perhaps matches TRBD1 (6 bases). Germline values: CDR1 SGHRS, CDR2 YFSETQ. V lost 0 bases to trimming and J lost 6 bases, with 7 bases between them. The CDR3 is 13 residues long. DNA of the CDR3: TGCGCCAGCAGCTTGGGGACAGTCAATGAGCAGTTCTTC. As protein: CASSLGTVNEQFF.

J is TRBJ2-1 and V is TRBV7-2, with D uncertain. Germline lookup yields CDR1 SGHTA and CDR2 FQGNSA. V lost 6 bases, J lost 3 bases, and 3 bases lay in between. The length of the CDR3 is 11 residues. CDR3: CASSRYNEQFF. Written as DNA, the CDR3 is TGTGCCAGCAGTCGCTACAATGAGCAGTTCTTC.

Ten or more counts support this clonotype. The chain recombines TRBV20-1 with TRBJ1-1; D may be TRBD1 (5 bases). With 6 bases removed from V and 0 bases from J, the gap between germline ends came to 11 bases. The CDR3 totals 13 residues. Germline loops: CDR1 DFQATT, CDR2 SNEGSKA (reference sequence). The chain's CDR3 is CSAGTGVNTEAFF. CDR3 DNA sequence: TGCAGTGCGGGCACAGGCGTGAACACTGAAGCTTTCTTT.

Ten or more counts support this clonotype. This sequence joins TRBV29-1 and TRBJ2-7; TRBD1 matches 12 bases. From germline, CDR1 is SQVTM and CDR2 ANQGSEA. The CDR3 is 15 amino acids. V was pared by 4 bases and J by 3 bases, with 7 bases of the junction left unmatched. Written as DNA, the CDR3 is TGCAGCGTTGGGGGGACAGGGGGCAAGGACTACGAGCAGTACTTC. Translating gives CSVGGTGGKDYEQYF.

In this sample, this clonotype turned up a few times. The gene calls are TRBV12-3 or TRBV12-4 and TRBJ2-2; TRBD1 agrees at 7 bases. The CDR3 extends over 14 amino acids. J gave up 6 bases and V 2 bases, and 3 bases lay outside the gene matches. CDR3 DNA: TGTGCCAGCAGTTTATCAGGGGGTGCCGGGGAGCTGTTTTTT. Its translation is CASSLSGGAGELFF.

The CDR3 spells CATSQGPVNYGYTF. The CDR3 DNA sequence: TGTGCCACCTCCCAAGGCCCAGTTAACTATGGCTACACCTTC. The J gene is TRBJ1-2, the V gene TRBV3-1; D unclear. The CDR3 consists of 14 residues. Deletions cut 10 bases from V and 1 base from J, with 16 bases between. Germline V gene lookup returns CDR1 LGHDT and CDR2 YNNKEL (reference sequence).

This clonotype came up many times. The chain combines TRBV9 with TRBJ2-2, with 8 bases fitting TRBD1. Trimming removed 3 bases from V and 6 bases from J; junction bases left unmatched: 7. Germline lookup yields CDR1 SGDLS and CDR2 YYNGEE. This CDR3 is built from 15 residues. CDR3 bases: TGTGCCAGCAGCGGACTCCAGGGGGCGCCCGGGGAGCTGTTTTTT. Encoded protein: CASSGLQGAPGELFF.

In this sample, this clonotype turned up many times. Because the CDR3's place on the DNA is in doubt, the DNA is left out and the CDR3 is given as listed by TCRdb. The chain couples TRBV20-1 to TRBJ1-4; the D segment call TRBD1 is taken from the table without a DNA check. A total of 16 residues make up the CDR3, ends included. The germline V gene has CDR1 DFQATT and CDR2 SNEGSKA (reference sequence). CDR3 loop: CSASIPGPLSEKTVFF.

This clonotype has a count of ten or more. This chain links TRBV7-3 with TRBJ2-7; 7 bases agree with TRBD1. The length of the CDR3 is 16 residues. Germline CDR1 reads SGHTA; CDR2 reads FQGTGA. V was pared by 1 base and J by 7 bases, with 13 bases of the junction left unmatched. The CDR3 coding sequence is TGTGCCAGCAGCTTAATTGTTGGGACAGCCCTTGGAGAGCAGTACTTC. Translation: CASSLIVGTALGEQYF.

This clonotype was detected many times. This sequence joins TRBV6-5 and TRBJ2-2; TRBD1 aligns across 11 bases. With V trimmed by 6 bases and J by 5 bases, 5 bases remained unmatched. CDR1 and CDR2 from the germline V gene are MNHEY and SVGAGI. This CDR3 is built from 15 residues. For the CDR3, the DNA is TGTGCCAGCAGGGGGACAGGGGGACGGACCGGGGAGCTGTTTTTT. Translation gives CASRGTGGRTGELFF.

By share of the sample, this clonotype is medium-sized. The CDR3 protein is CASRSTRQPQHF. The CDR3 DNA is TGTGCCAGCAGGTCCACTCGGCAGCCCCAGCATTTT. This chain uses TRBV5-5 with TRBJ1-5; D is uncertain. In germline, CDR1 is SGHKS, CDR2 YYEKEE (reference sequence). V was shortened by 5 bases and J by 7 bases, with 10 bases between the two germline ends. The CDR3 runs to 12 residues.